This paragraph covers one TCR beta chain sequence. This CDR3 has 12 residues. V dropped 10 bases and J dropped 6 bases, with 14 bases sitting between them. From germline, CDR1 is MNHEY and CDR2 SVGAGI. The data derive from a study of CD8 T cells in Susac syndrome. Blood CD8+ and CD4+ T cells underwent high-throughput TCR beta sequencing. Controls were healthy donors chosen to match patients in age and sex. FACS enriched CD8+ TEMRA cells, while bulk CD8+ and CD4+ were negatively isolated. It was with random hexamers that about 0.45 to 1 ug RNA was reverse transcribed. Amplification of TCR beta CDR3 used immunoSEQ multiplex PCR across 54 Vbeta and 13 Jbeta. A single record per CDR3 protein comes from TCRdb applying MiXCR to the immunoSEQ multiplex PCR reads. In the table there are some 99,000 distinct CDR3 sequences, less than 97% of which are singletons.

The V and J genes are TRBV6-5 and TRBJ2-3; D is uncertain. The origin of this receptor is a human donor in good health. The sequenced sample consisted of CD4+ T cells from PBMCs. The CDR3 DNA reads TGTGCCACCACCGACCGTGCCGATACGCAGTATTTT. Translating it yields CATTDRADTQYF.